This T cell receptor beta chain was sequenced in a study of early T cells in non-severe SARS-CoV-2 infection. Turning to the study itself: Chains were not paired, and sequencing was done on bulk RNA from unsorted whole blood.

From germline, CDR1 is LNHDA and CDR2 SQIVND (reference sequence). The CDR3 spans 14 residues. Trimming cost V 5 bases and J 5 bases, with 16 bases left between them. This clonotype was observed a few times. Its antigen is not known. Unique molecular identifiers were added to individual cDNA molecules. From the 5' RACE reads, TCRdb called clonotypes with MiXCR, one entry per CDR3 protein. The repertoire includes fewer than 120,000 distinct CDR3 sequences, roughly an eighth of them detected once, and approximately 4% sits in the top ten. Study conclusions and caveats: Lookups in VDJdb leaned toward anti-spike CD8 responses and missed private and CD4 specificities.

The source is an adult who was a healthcare worker with PCR-confirmed SARS-CoV-2 infection or an uninfected control (not recorded which). The chain joins TRBV19 to TRBJ2-7, with a tentative D call TRBD1 (6 bases). The source material was whole blood, sampled at baseline. The CDR3 coding sequence is TGTGCCAGTAGTCTCGGGACACCCCGCGACGAGCAGTACTTC. This sequence encodes CASSLGTPRDEQYF.